Listed here are 6 T cell receptor beta chains from one sample, sequenced in a study of molecular identifiers for immune sequencing clone quantification. Using its own MiXCR run on the PCR reads, TCRdb lists one record per CDR3 protein. The sample lists roughly 86,000 distinct CDR3 sequences, around a fifth occurring once. Sample: naive CD8+ T cells from blood, with Jurkat cell RNA spiked in. Subset reported: FACS-sorted CD8+CD4-CCR7+CD45RA+ naive T cells. Receptors were obtained from a human donor in good health. Some libraries in this study had Jurkat cell RNA spiked in.

In this sample, this clonotype turned up many times. V usage is TRBV27 and J usage is TRBJ2-7, with D perhaps TRBD2 (6 bases). Trimming cost V 2 bases and J 1 base, with 12 bases left between them. CDR1 MNHEY and CDR2 SMNVEV come from the germline V gene (reference sequence). The CDR3 totals 15 residues. CDR3: CASSLLPGDSYEQYF. In DNA form, the CDR3 reads TGTGCCAGCAGTTTACTTCCGGGAGATTCCTACGAGCAGTACTTC.

The chain combines TRBV30 with TRBJ2-3; D is tentatively TRBD1 or TRBD2 (6 bases each). This CDR3 comprises 13 residues. The germline CDR1 and CDR2 sequences are GTSNPN and SVGIG (reference sequence). V lost 5 bases to trimming and J lost 6 bases, with 15 bases between them. The CDR3 DNA reads as TGTGCCTGGGGAGAGGGGGGTTCGGATACGCAGTATTTT. This translates into CAWGEGGSDTQYF.

This clonotype came up many times. The chain has TRBV4-3 and TRBJ2-7, with D possibly being TRBD1 (5 bases). The CDR3 is made up of 14 amino acids. V shed 1 base and J shed 6 bases, with 13 bases lying between them. Germline V gene lookup returns CDR1 LGHNA and CDR2 YSLEER. This CDR3 is CASSQGQGWGEQYF. DNA for the CDR3: TGCGCCAGCAGCCAAGGGCAGGGCTGGGGCGAGCAGTACTTC.

This clonotype was seen only a few times. This may stem from a read error, because a much larger clone lies one nucleotide away. The rearrangement uses TRBV7-6 and TRBJ2-3; the D is unclear. The CDR3 runs to 13 residues. CDR1 SGHVS and CDR2 FNYEAQ come from the germline V gene. CDR3 loop: CAGSLWAEDTQYF. In nucleotides, the CDR3 is TGTGCCGGCAGCTTATGGGCTGAAGATACGCAGTATTTT.

A word on this clonotype: One base away lies a much larger clone, so this may be a sequencing read error. The chain has TRBV27 and TRBJ2-5; 10 positions match TRBD2. Germline CDR1 reads MNHEY; CDR2 reads SMNVEV (reference sequence). The CDR3 consists of 14 residues. This CDR3 reads CANSTLAGEETQYF. DNA for the CDR3: TGTGCCAACAGTACCCTAGCGGGAGAAGAGACCCAGTACTTC.

This clonotype came up many times. V and J are TRBV6-2 or TRBV6-3 and TRBJ1-1; D is uncertain. Germline values: CDR1 MNHEY, CDR2 SVGEGT. Trimming took 4 bases from V and 5 from J, leaving 8 bases between them. CDR3 length: 12 amino acids. This CDR3 is CASSWTETEAFF. In DNA, the CDR3 is TGTGCCAGCAGTTGGACTGAGACTGAAGCTTTCTTT.